This T cell receptor (beta chain) was sequenced for a study of T cell responses to AZD1222 COVID-19 vaccine. Germline CDR1 and CDR2: SEHNR and FQNEAQ (reference sequence). The CDR3 spans 15 residues. The junction had 6 bases not matched to a gene; V was cut back by 7 bases and J by 1 base. Only in-frame clones appear in the TCRdb table, and some are missing; sequencing was by immunoSEQ multiplex PCR. The table includes around 140,000 clones, roughly nine tenths detected once. This clonotype was obtained from an adult in good health. This material consisted of peripheral blood, taken on day 0 of AZD1222 vaccination. The chain employs TRBV7-9 and TRBJ2-2, with 7 bases identical to TRBD1. The chain's CDR3 is CASIRDRKNTGELFF. CDR3 bases: TGTGCCAGCATTCGGGACAGAAAGAACACCGGGGAGCTGTTTTTT. Drawing the rest from reference TRBV7-9 and TRBJ2-2, the complete variable domain is DTGVSQNPRHKITKRGQNVTFRCDPISEHNRLYWYRQTLGQGPEFLTYFQNEAQLEKSRLLSDRFSAERPKGSFSTLEIQRTEQGDSAMYLCASIRDRKNTGELFFGEGSRLTVL.